This T cell receptor (beta chain) is drawn from a study of blood T cell repertoires in COVID-19. Study at large: Collection of acute and convalescent COVID-19 samples took place in the United States, Italy and Spain.

Authors' processing steps: Reference gene primer amplification yielded estimated nucleated cell counts. The repertoire was sequenced with immunoSEQ multiplex PCR; TCRdb's copy has only in-frame clones and lacks some. That table is the source of V, J and clone size, and D and trimming were worked out from the DNA. The sample includes some 670,000 clones, just under 90% of them seen just once. Sequenced: peripheral blood. This clonotype was obtained from a woman younger than 35 with acute or convalescent COVID-19.

As DNA, the CDR3 is TGCGCCAGCAGCCAAGCAGGGGTTCGACGCTACACCTTC. Translating gives CASSQAGVRRYTF. This chain connects TRBV4-1 to TRBJ1-2; a weak D match, TRBD1 (6 bases). CDR1 is MGHRA, CDR2 YSYEKL, per germline. Trimming pared 1 base from V and 9 bases from J, leaving 12 bases between. The CDR3 runs 13 residues.